The clone carrying this T cell receptor beta chain occurred many times. The sample comes from a study of T-cell reconstitution after alpha-beta-depleted transplantation in children. The TCRbeta library was prepared with unique molecular identifiers. MiXCR, run by TCRdb on the PCR reads, gives a single entry per CDR3 protein. The sample yields over 400,000 distinct CDR3 sequences, 12% seen once. This CDR3 has 16 residues. The junction had 7 bases not matched to a gene; V was cut back by 5 bases and J by 2 bases. The V gene's germline CDR1 is SGHTA and CDR2 FQGNSA. This chain links TRBV7-2 with TRBJ2-7; TRBD1 agrees at 12 bases. The sample here was PBMCs from the stem cell graft donor, taken from the stem cell graft. The sequence was collected from a human donor who donated a stem cell graft to a child with combined immunodeficiency. The CDR3 here is CASSRDRGRRAYEQYF. CDR3 sequence (DNA): TGTGCCAGCAGCCGGGACAGGGGGCGAAGGGCCTACGAGCAGTACTTC.